This T cell receptor beta chain appears in the sequencing data of a study of PD-1 blockade in classical Hodgkin lymphoma. The overall study: Patients were dosed intravenously with nivolumab at 3 mg/kg every 2 weeks. Findings and caveats of the study: CD4+ but not CD8+ TCR diversity rose significantly by C4D1. Reports described newly diagnosed patients as having lower baseline TCR diversity than healthy donors. Underlying causes for the observed repertoire differences were not defined, possibly disease activity or prior therapy.

Points on this clone: What it binds is not known.

Relapses following autologous stem cell transplantation were seen in all patients, with brentuximab vedotin exposure varying. Sequenced by immunoSEQ multiplex PCR; TCRdb stores in-frame clones only, minus some. Of more than 45,000 clones in the sample, approximately 90% were seen once. The CDR3 is 14 amino acids. Trimming cost V 6 bases and J 3 bases; bases outside gene matches: 7. Germline CDR1 SGHNT, CDR2 YYREEE (reference sequence). The chain uses TRBV5-4 and TRBJ1-2, with 8 bases aligning to TRBD1. The clonotype originates from a human donor with classical Hodgkin lymphoma. Material: peripheral blood mononuclear cells (PBMCs), obtained before the second cycle of nivolumab. CDR3 sequence reads: CASINSGGDYGYTF. The CDR3 coding sequence is TGTGCCAGCATCAATTCAGGGGGCGACTATGGCTACACCTTC.